This TCR beta chain stems from a study of blood T cell repertoires in COVID-19. TCRdb's copy holds only in-frame clones and misses some; the assay was immunoSEQ multiplex PCR. The data show roughly 150,000 clones, roughly 80% seen once. V was clipped by 7 bases and J by 2 bases, with 18 bases between them. From germline, CDR1 is LNHDA and CDR2 SQIVND (reference sequence). The CDR3 length is 17 residues. Sequencing used PBMCs or T cells enriched from blood (not recorded which). This chain links TRBV19 with TRBJ2-6, with D maybe TRBD1 (5 bases). The receptor's source is a man aged 45-65 years who had recovered from COVID-19. The CDR3 sequence: CASNPTATYTGANVLTF. The CDR3 DNA reads TGTGCCAGTAATCCGACAGCAACGTATACTGGGGCCAACGTCCTGACTTTC. Full variable domain (rest looked up from reference TRBV19 and TRBJ2-6): DGGITQSPKYLFRKEGQNVTLSCEQNLNHDAMYWYRQDPGQGLRLIYYSQIVNDFQKGDIAEGYSVSREKKESFPLTVTSAQKNPTAFYLCASNPTATYTGANVLTFGAGSRLTVL.